This TCR beta chain was recovered during a study of blood T cells in healthy people across ages. Notes on the study in general: What prevented conclusive comparison of naive and antigen-experienced cells was that PBMCs were unsorted.

About 10 milliliters was the volume of peripheral blood drawn from each donor. On this clonotype: Its antigen is not known.

The CDR3 runs 17 residues. CDR1 SGHKS and CDR2 YYEKEE come from the germline V gene (reference sequence). V was trimmed by 2 bases and J by 5 bases, leaving 20 bases between them. Combining a sample-barcoded 5' primer with a J-beta primer mix, a second PCR ran for roughly 7 to 11 cycles. Template switching added a 12-random-nucleotide identifier to every cDNA molecule. TCRdb called the 5' RACE reads again in MiXCR, with one record for every CDR3 protein. The sample lists about 970,000 distinct CDR3 sequences, approximately 50% seen once, with around a fifth in the top ten. The receptor's source is a woman aged 55-70 years in good health. Source material: blood. The J gene is TRBJ2-1, the V gene TRBV5-5; possibly TRBD2 for D (6 bases). In DNA, the CDR3 is TGTGCCAGCAGCTTTGGGGTGGAGGGGTGGAGAGACAATGAGCAGTTCTTC. Translating it yields CASSFGVEGWRDNEQFF.